Listed below are T cell receptor beta chains from one sample, sequenced in a study of cytomegalovirus exposure and HLA in healthy donors. Libraries were prepared by immunoSEQ multiplex PCR; TCRdb keeps only in-frame clonotypes and omits some of them. Of roughly 180,000 clones listed, about nine tenths are singletons. Sequenced: PBMCs. Every receptor here comes from a man aged 25 to 45 in good health and CMV-seropositive. The CDR3 runs from the conserved cysteine through the conserved F or W. The order of the fields is V gene, D gene, J gene, clone size, CDR3 length, CDR3 DNA, CDR3 protein. D genes are given only for firm matches. Expanded clones are given a class, and other clones once, few, many or no size at all.

V: TRBV29-1; D: NA; J: TRBJ2-7; size: NA; length: 13; DNA: TGCACCGTAAAAGAAGGGCTTGCCTACGAGCAGTACTTC; CDR3: CTVKEGLAYEQYF
V: TRBV5-1; D: NA; J: TRBJ2-3; size: NA; length: 13; DNA: TGCGCCAGCAGCGACCAGGGAACAGATACGCAGTATTTT; CDR3: CASSDQGTDTQYF
V: TRBV15; D: NA; J: TRBJ1-1; size: NA; length: 12; DNA: TGTGCCACCAGCAGAGATCGAACTGAAGCTTTCTTT; CDR3: CATSRDRTEAFF
V: TRBV7-2; D: TRBD2; J: TRBJ2-3; size: NA; length: 17; DNA: TGTGCCAGCAGCTTAGATATGGCGGGGGGTCACACAGATACGCAGTATTTT; CDR3: CASSLDMAGGHTDTQYF
V: TRBV4-2; D: TRBD1; J: TRBJ2-7; size: NA; length: 15; DNA: TGTGCCAGCAGCCCCCGGACAGGGGCCTCCTACGAGCAGTACTTC; CDR3: CASSPRTGASYEQYF
V: TRBV9; D: NA; J: TRBJ2-1; size: NA; length: 16; DNA: TGTGCCAGCAGCAACAGTGGTGCGGTGGGATACAATGAGCAGTTCTTC; CDR3: CASSNSGAVGYNEQFF
V: TRBV13; D: TRBD2; J: TRBJ2-3; size: NA; length: 16; DNA: TGTGCCAGCAATAGGGGGTTAGCGGGGAGCACAGATACGCAGTATTTT; CDR3: CASNRGLAGSTDTQYF
V: TRBV7-9; D: NA; J: TRBJ1-4; size: NA; length: 13; DNA: TGTGCCAGCATGCACGGGGGAGGGGAAAAACTGTTTTTT; CDR3: CASMHGGGEKLFF
V: TRBV7-2; D: NA; J: TRBJ1-1; size: NA; length: 13; DNA: TGTGCCAGCAGCTCTCAGGGGTACACTGAAGCTTTCTTT; CDR3: CASSSQGYTEAFF
V: TRBV11-2; D: TRBD2; J: TRBJ2-3; size: NA; length: 16; DNA: TGTGCCAGCAGCTTAAGGCGGGAGGGAGGCGCAGATACGCAGTATTTT; CDR3: CASSLRREGGADTQYF
V: TRBV7-8; D: TRBD1; J: TRBJ2-7; size: NA; length: 17; DNA: TGTGCCAGCAGCTTCCCGTCCGGACAGGGAAGCTCCTACGAGCAGTACTTC; CDR3: CASSFPSGQGSSYEQYF
V: TRBV5-1; D: NA; J: TRBJ1-5; size: few; length: 14; DNA: TGCGCCAGCAGCTTCCTAGGGCCCGATCAGCCCCAGCATTTT; CDR3: CASSFLGPDQPQHF
V: TRBV30; D: NA; J: TRBJ1-1; size: once; length: 14; DNA: TGTGCCTGGACCCGGCTGCCCATGAACACTGAAGCTTTCTTT; CDR3: CAWTRLPMNTEAFF
V: TRBV5-1; D: NA; J: TRBJ1-1; size: NA; length: 11; DNA: TGCGCCAGCAGGGGAGACACTGAAGCTTTCTTT; CDR3: CASRGDTEAFF
V: TRBV30; D: NA; J: TRBJ1-2; size: NA; length: 13; DNA: TGTGCCTGGAGTATCGGGGCGAACTATGGCTACACCTTC; CDR3: CAWSIGANYGYTF
V: TRBV7-2; D: NA; J: TRBJ1-1; size: NA; length: 14; DNA: TGTGCCAGCACCCAGATGTACGGGGACACTGAAGCTTTCTTT; CDR3: CASTQMYGDTEAFF
V: TRBV18; D: NA; J: TRBJ2-7; size: NA; length: 15; DNA: TGTGCCAGCTCACCAAGAGTCGGGGAGACCTACGAGCAGTACTTC; CDR3: CASSPRVGETYEQYF
V: TRBV30; D: NA; J: TRBJ1-2; size: NA; length: 13; DNA: TGTGCCTGGAGCTCGACTCTCAGCTATGGCTACACCTTC; CDR3: CAWSSTLSYGYTF
V: TRBV19; D: NA; J: TRBJ1-2; size: NA; length: 13; DNA: TGTGCCAGTAGGGACTTTTCGGACTATGGCTACACCTTC; CDR3: CASRDFSDYGYTF
V: TRBV7-9; D: NA; J: TRBJ1-2; size: few; length: 12; DNA: TGTGCCAGCAGCTTCGGTGGGAGCGGCTACACCTTC; CDR3: CASSFGGSGYTF
V: TRBV7-9; D: TRBD1; J: TRBJ1-3; size: NA; length: 15; DNA: TGTGCCAGCAGCCAACAGGGGGCGGACGGAAACACCATATATTTT; CDR3: CASSQQGADGNTIYF
V: TRBV18; D: NA; J: TRBJ2-1; size: NA; length: 14; DNA: TGTGCCAGCTCACCACCCCCCGAGGGCAATGAGCAGTTCTTC; CDR3: CASSPPPEGNEQFF
V: TRBV5-4; D: TRBD2; J: TRBJ2-3; size: NA; length: 16; DNA: TGTGCCAGCAGTTCACCCCCGGGACTAGGATCAGATACGCAGTATTTT; CDR3: CASSSPPGLGSDTQYF
V: TRBV6-1; D: NA; J: TRBJ1-3; size: NA; length: 14; DNA: TGTGCCAGCAGACGCGGGCGAGCTGGAAACACCATATATTTT; CDR3: CASRRGRAGNTIYF